These 21 T cell receptor beta chains were sequenced from one sample in a study of beta chain features in type 1 diabetes. The authors reverse transcribed all of the isolated RNA, so sequencing captured expressed TCRB transcripts. Libraries were prepared by immunoSEQ multiplex PCR; TCRdb keeps only in-frame clonotypes and omits some of them. The sample holds 200,000 to 250,000 clones, about a sixth seen once. No antigens are known for them. Findings and caveats of the study: Moderate but significant shortening of TCRB CDR3s was recorded in all four CD4+ subsets from Type 1 diabetes patients.

The sample taken for sequencing was naive CD4+ T cells from blood. These receptors were collected from a man aged 30 to 39 with type 1 diabetes.

This clone was observed a handful of times. The J gene is TRBJ2-1, the V gene TRBV11-2; 10 bases line up with TRBD1. The CDR3 contains 18 residues. V lost 0 bases to trimming and J lost 8 bases; unmatched junction nucleotides: 13. Germline V lookup: CDR1 SGHAT, CDR2 FQNNGV. CDR3 in amino acids: CASSLDFGQGVGMDEQFF. Here the CDR3 DNA reads TGTGCCAGCAGCTTAGATTTCGGACAGGGGGTCGGTATGGATGAGCAGTTCTTC. Together with reference TRBV11-2 and TRBJ2-1, the CDR3 gives the full variable domain: EAGVAQSPRYKIIEKRQSVAFWCNPISGHATLYWYQQILGQGPKLLIQFQNNGVVDDSQLPKDRFSAERLKGVDSTLKIQPAKLEDSAVYLCASSLDFGQGVGMDEQFFGPGTRLTVL.

The chain is built from TRBV18 and TRBJ1-1; D is unclear. Deletions cut 2 bases from V and 0 bases from J, with 4 bases between. This CDR3 is 13 amino acids long. Germline-derived CDR1 and CDR2 are KGHSH and LQKENI. The CDR3 nucleotides are TGTGCCAGCTCACCAAGAGTGAACACTGAAGCTTTCTTT. Its protein is CASSPRVNTEAFF.

The V call is TRBV7-2, the J call TRBJ1-3; possibly TRBD1 for D (6 bases). This CDR3 region has 16 residues. Germline lookup yields CDR1 SGHTA and CDR2 FQGNSA. The germline V and J ends were trimmed by 5 bases and 4 bases, with 18 bases remaining between them. DNA of the CDR3: TGTGCCAGCAGCCGTCCCGGGACACCGTCGGGAAACACCATATATTTT. This codes for CASSRPGTPSGNTIYF.

This clone occurred a few times. V usage is TRBV29-1 and J usage is TRBJ1-1; D remains ambiguous. The CDR3 length is 13 residues. The germline V gene encodes CDR1 SQVTM and CDR2 ANQGSEA. The V and J ends lost 6 bases and 0 bases respectively, with 11 bases between them. CDR3 region: CSVTPLMNTEAFF. The CDR3 DNA is TGCAGCGTGACTCCACTTATGAACACTGAAGCTTTCTTT. Complete variable domain (other parts from reference TRBV29-1 and TRBJ1-1): SAVISQKPSRDICQRGTSLTIQCQVDSQVTMMFWYRQQPGQSLTLIATANQGSEATYESGFVIDKFPISRPNLTFSTLTVSNMSPEDSSIYLCSVTPLMNTEAFFGQGTRLTVV.

The chain couples TRBV9 to TRBJ1-2, with D unclear. In germline, CDR1 is SGDLS, CDR2 YYNGEE. Trimming removed 0 bases from V and 0 bases from J, with 3 bases in between. This CDR3 has 13 amino acids. CDR3 nucleotides: TGTGCCAGCAGCGTAGGTCCTAACTATGGCTACACCTTC. This encodes CASSVGPNYGYTF.

J is TRBJ1-3 and V is TRBV7-9, with D uncertain. Germline loops: CDR1 SEHNR, CDR2 FQNEAQ (reference sequence). This CDR3 is built from 12 residues. In DNA, the CDR3 is TGTACCGGCGGGTCCACTGGAAACACCATATATTTT. This codes for CTGGSTGNTIYF.

This clone occurred a few times. The chain is built from TRBV5-1 and TRBJ2-5, with a tentative D call TRBD2 (6 bases). The CDR3 is made up of 15 amino acids. CDR1 and CDR2 from the germline V gene are SGHRS and YFSETQ. Deletions cut 2 bases from V and 5 bases from J, with 16 bases between. The CDR3 here is CASSFKGTREETQYF. The CDR3 nucleotides are TGCGCCAGCAGCTTTAAAGGAACCCGGGAGGAGACCCAGTACTTC.

The table lists this clone with a few counts. The chain recombines TRBV4-1 with TRBJ2-5, with D hard to call. Trimming took off 4 bases at V and 5 bases at J, with 11 bases between the two ends. From germline, CDR1 is MGHRA and CDR2 YSYEKL. The length of the CDR3 is 13 residues. The CDR3 coding sequence is TGCGCCAGCAGCCCGCTAGTCCGGGAGACCCAGTACTTC. Amino acid sequence: CASSPLVRETQYF.

There are a few counts of this clone. The rearrangement joins TRBV9 to TRBJ2-3; the D is unclear. Germline values: CDR1 SGDLS, CDR2 YYNGEE. This CDR3 has 13 residues. V was trimmed by 3 bases and J by 6 bases, leaving 11 bases between them. The CDR3 DNA is TGTGCCAGCAGCGCCCCGGTGGGTGATACGCAGTATTTT. Translation: CASSAPVGDTQYF.

In this sample, this clone turned up a few times. The rearrangement joins TRBV5-1 to TRBJ2-7; 7 bases agree with TRBD1. V lost 4 bases to trimming and J lost 6 bases; unmatched junction nucleotides: 4. Germline V gene data show CDR1 as SGHRS and CDR2 as YFSETQ. The CDR3 consists of 12 residues. This CDR3 reads CASSRDSSEQYF. The DNA of the CDR3 is TGCGCCAGCAGCAGGGACAGTTCCGAGCAGTACTTC.

This clone has a handful of counts. The chain couples TRBV21-1 to TRBJ2-1. TRBV21-1 is a recognized pseudogene. This CDR3 is built from 11 residues. CDR3 sequence: CASSKADLQFF. DNA for the CDR3: TGTGCCAGCAGCAAAGCGGACCTGCAGTTCTTC.

This clone was seen a few times. The chain has TRBV7-3 and TRBJ2-3, with TRBD2 identical over 9 bases. CDR3 length equals 14 residues. V was pared by 5 bases and J by 4 bases, with 4 bases of the junction left unmatched. CDR1 and CDR2 (germline): SGHTA, FQGTGA. The CDR3 DNA is TGTGCCAGCAGCCTTAGCGGGAGCGCAGATACGCAGTATTTT. It is translated as CASSLSGSADTQYF.

This clone appeared a few times. This sequence joins TRBV29-1 and TRBJ2-5; D remains ambiguous. V dropped 8 bases and J dropped 1 base, with 11 bases sitting between them. Germline CDR1 SQVTM, CDR2 ANQGSEA. The CDR3 runs 12 residues. The chain's CDR3 is CSLLGSQETQYF. CDR3 in DNA: TGCAGCCTCTTAGGCAGCCAAGAGACCCAGTACTTC.

The V gene is TRBV11-2, the J gene TRBJ2-1, with D maybe TRBD2 (6 bases). Germline V gene sequence: CDR1 SGHAT, CDR2 FQNNGV. V was cut by 1 base and J by 6 bases, with 13 bases left in between. The CDR3 totals 15 residues. The DNA for the CDR3 is TGTGCCAGCAGCTTAGTCCCTGAGCGGGTCAATGAGCAGTTCTTC. Translation gives CASSLVPERVNEQFF.

The chain joins TRBV5-4 to TRBJ2-5; D is undetermined. Germline lookup yields CDR1 SGHNT and CDR2 YYREEE (reference sequence). The germline V and J ends were trimmed by 6 bases and 1 base, with 10 bases remaining between them. The CDR3 covers 13 residues. CDR3 region: CASTQGFQETQYF. DNA of the CDR3: TGTGCCAGCACCCAAGGATTCCAAGAGACCCAGTACTTC.

The chain joins TRBV14 to TRBJ2-1; 8 nucleotides line up with TRBD2. The CDR3 spans 16 residues. After removal of 2 bases from V and 4 bases from J, the junction contained 7 bases not matched to a gene. Germline V gene sequence: CDR1 SGHDN, CDR2 FVKESK. CDR3 sequence reads: CASSQTGGPHYNEQFF. Here the CDR3 DNA reads TGTGCCAGCAGCCAAACGGGAGGGCCTCATTACAATGAGCAGTTCTTC.

The chain has TRBV29-1 and TRBJ2-2; 8 bases agree with TRBD1. Trimming cost V 7 bases and J 0 bases; bases outside gene matches: 1. The germline V gene has CDR1 SQVTM and CDR2 ANQGSEA. CDR3 size: 13 residues. CDR3 in amino acids: CSGTGTNTGELFF. In nucleotides, the CDR3 is TGCAGCGGGACAGGGACGAACACCGGGGAGCTGTTTTTT.

This clone was counted between two and nine times. The chain combines TRBV7-6 with TRBJ1-1; maybe TRBD1 (5 bases). Per germline, CDR1 SGHVS and CDR2 FNYEAQ. The CDR3 is 15 residues long. V was cut by 1 base and J by 1 base, with 10 bases left in between. CDR3 protein: CASSLDPGPNTEAFF. The DNA for the CDR3 is TGTGCCAGCAGCTTAGATCCAGGGCCGAACACTGAAGCTTTCTTT.

There are a few counts of this clone. The chain recombines TRBV28 with TRBJ2-7; D remains ambiguous. The CDR3 sequence is 11 residues long. Germline values: CDR1 MDHEN, CDR2 SYDVKM. The V end was cut by 4 bases, the J end by 9 bases, with 10 bases between. CDR3 residues: CASSSGPPQYF. CDR3 nucleotides: TGTGCCAGCAGTTCCGGTCCGCCGCAGTACTTC.

This clone has only a few counts. The genes are TRBV7-2 and TRBJ2-1; D may be TRBD1 or TRBD2 (5 bases each). Germline V gene lookup returns CDR1 SGHTA and CDR2 FQGNSA. The CDR3 sequence is 13 residues long. The V end was cut by 3 bases, the J end by 9 bases, with 12 bases between. CDR3 bases: TGTGCCAGCAGCTTGGGACGGCCTTTTGAGCAGTTCTTC. Its translation: CASSLGRPFEQFF.

CDR3: CASSLEGLRWDEKLFF. The DNA of the CDR3 is TGTGCCAGCAGCTTGGAGGGCCTTAGATGGGATGAAAAACTGTTTTTT. The gene calls are TRBV5-6 and TRBJ1-4; D not resolved. Per the germline V gene, CDR1 is SGHDT and CDR2 is YYEEEE. The CDR3 length is 16 residues. The ends were cut back, 0 bases at V and 6 bases at J, with 15 bases in the middle.